The entry that follows covers one TCR beta chain sequence. No antigen is known for it. PCR was performed using 60 Vbeta and 13 Jbeta primers. This table comes from immunoSEQ multiplex PCR, and its TCRdb copy is limited to in-frame clones, with some not included. This repertoire includes 40,000 to 50,000 clones. This CDR3 comprises 18 residues. The germline gives CDR1 MGHRA, CDR2 YSYEKL. Trimming cost V 0 bases and J 0 bases; bases outside gene matches: 5. The source of the sample is a study of cytomegalovirus exposure and HLA in healthy donors. Findings and limits, study-wide: Exclusion as indistinguishable affected some V segments, including TRBV6-2 and TRBV6-3. Being productive about 87% or about 30% of the time was typical of most TCR beta V segments in an earlier analysis. A list of 150 to 200 TCR beta chains associated with cytomegalovirus was given. In a later analysis, TCR beta V- and J-gene trimming was associated with a missense DCLRE1C variant.

This rearrangement joins TRBV4-1 to TRBJ2-6; 7 bases line up with TRBD2. The sample was PBMCs. The origin of this receptor is a woman aged 30 to 39 in good health and CMV-seronegative. In nucleotides, the CDR3 is TGCGCCAGCAGCCAAGATGGGAGGGACCTCTCTGGGGCCAACGTCCTGACTTTC. Its protein is CASSQDGRDLSGANVLTF.